The sequence of this T cell receptor beta chain was determined in a study of T cells in tuberculosis. About the research overall: This South African cohort compared adolescents with or without latent tuberculosis against adults with active tuberculosis.

TCRdb keeps only in-frame clones here, not all; method: immunoSEQ multiplex PCR. The table lists 26,000 or so clones, around 91% of them singletons. Germline loops: CDR1 MDHEN, CDR2 SYDVKM. V lost 4 bases and J lost 2, with 15 bases in between. This CDR3 contains 16 residues. Sequencing used PBMCs. The clonotype was recovered from a donor aged 10-30 years with latent tuberculosis or without tuberculosis infection. The rearrangement links TRBV28 to TRBJ1-3; weak D call: TRBD1 (5 bases). The CDR3 region is CASSSALREPGNTIYF. In nucleotides, the CDR3 is TGTGCCAGCAGTTCAGCGCTCAGGGAACCTGGAAACACCATATATTTT.